The entry that follows covers one T cell receptor beta chain sequence. Under the authors' procedure: Reference gene primer amplification in the assay estimated nucleated cell counts. TCRdb's copy holds only in-frame clones and misses some; the assay was immunoSEQ multiplex PCR. V, J and clone size are those of that table, while D and trimming were read from the DNA. The sample lists approximately 130,000 clones; 84% were seen once. This entry belongs to a study of blood T cell repertoires in COVID-19. For the study at large: T cells, B-cell-depleted T cells, or PBMCs supplied cDNA or gDNA.

Deletions cut 2 bases from V and 3 bases from J, with 16 bases between. Per germline, CDR1 MDHEN and CDR2 SYDVKM. There are 16 residues in the CDR3. The chain links TRBV28 to TRBJ1-1, with D maybe TRBD1 (5 bases). Sequencing was performed on peripheral blood. The clonotype was recovered from a human donor in a cohort sampled during active COVID-19. CDR3 loop: CASSLELGLWDTEAFF. For the CDR3, the DNA is TGTGCCAGCAGTTTAGAGCTGGGGCTATGGGACACTGAAGCTTTCTTT.